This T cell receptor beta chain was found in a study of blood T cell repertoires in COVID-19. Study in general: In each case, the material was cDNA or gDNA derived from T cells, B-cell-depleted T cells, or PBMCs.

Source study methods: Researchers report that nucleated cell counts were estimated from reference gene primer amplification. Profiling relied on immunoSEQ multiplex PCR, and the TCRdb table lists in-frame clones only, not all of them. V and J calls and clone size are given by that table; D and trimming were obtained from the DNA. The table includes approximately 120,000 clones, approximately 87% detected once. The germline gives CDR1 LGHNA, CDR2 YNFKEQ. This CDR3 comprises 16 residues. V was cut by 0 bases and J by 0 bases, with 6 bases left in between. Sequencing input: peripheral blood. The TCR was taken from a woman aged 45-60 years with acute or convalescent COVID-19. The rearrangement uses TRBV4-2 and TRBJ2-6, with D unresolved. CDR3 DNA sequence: TGTGCCAGCAGCCAAGAAGCTAGCTCTGGGGCCAACGTCCTGACTTTC. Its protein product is CASSQEASSGANVLTF.